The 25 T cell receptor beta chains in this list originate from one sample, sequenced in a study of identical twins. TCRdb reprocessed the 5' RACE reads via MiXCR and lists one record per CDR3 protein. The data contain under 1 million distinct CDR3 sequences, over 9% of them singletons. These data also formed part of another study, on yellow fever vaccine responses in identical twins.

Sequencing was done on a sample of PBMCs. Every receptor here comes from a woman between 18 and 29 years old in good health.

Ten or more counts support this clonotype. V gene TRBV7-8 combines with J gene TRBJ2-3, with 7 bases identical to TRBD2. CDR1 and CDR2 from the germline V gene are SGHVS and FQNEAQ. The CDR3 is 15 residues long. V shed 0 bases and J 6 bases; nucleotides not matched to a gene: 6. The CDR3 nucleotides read TGTGCCAGCAGCTTAGCGTCGGTGGGAGGGGATACGCAGTATTTT. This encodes CASSLASVGGDTQYF.

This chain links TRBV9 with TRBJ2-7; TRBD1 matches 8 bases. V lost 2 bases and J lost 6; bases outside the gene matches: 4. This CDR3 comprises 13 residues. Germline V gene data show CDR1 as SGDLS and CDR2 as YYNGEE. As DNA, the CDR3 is TGTGCCAGCAGCGTCGACAGGGGTGGCGAGCAGTACTTC. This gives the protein CASSVDRGGEQYF. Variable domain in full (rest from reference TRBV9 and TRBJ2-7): DSGVTQTPKHLITATGQRVTLRCSPRSGDLSVYWYQQSLDQGLQFLIQYYNGEERAKGNILERFSAQQFPDLHSELNLSSLELGDSALYFCASSVDRGGEQYFGPGTRLTVT.

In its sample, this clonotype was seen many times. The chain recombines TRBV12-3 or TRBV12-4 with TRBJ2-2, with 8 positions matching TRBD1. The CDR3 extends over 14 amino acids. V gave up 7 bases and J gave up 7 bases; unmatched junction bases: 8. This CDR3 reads CASTLQGANGELFF. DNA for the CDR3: TGTGCCAGCACCCTGCAGGGGGCGAACGGGGAGCTGTTTTTT.

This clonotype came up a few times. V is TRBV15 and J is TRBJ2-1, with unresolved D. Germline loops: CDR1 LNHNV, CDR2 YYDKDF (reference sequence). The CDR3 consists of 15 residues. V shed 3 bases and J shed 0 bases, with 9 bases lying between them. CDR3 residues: CATSSLLSSYNEQFF. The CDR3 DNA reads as TGTGCCACCAGCAGTCTTCTGAGCTCCTACAATGAGCAGTTCTTC.

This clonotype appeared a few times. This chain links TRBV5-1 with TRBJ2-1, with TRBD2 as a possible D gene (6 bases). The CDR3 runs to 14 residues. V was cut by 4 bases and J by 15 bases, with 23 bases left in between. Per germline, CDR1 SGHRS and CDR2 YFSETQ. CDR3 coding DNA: TGCGCCAGCAGCGAGCGGGTACCCAGACTAGTGCCGTTCTTC. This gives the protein CASSERVPRLVPFF.

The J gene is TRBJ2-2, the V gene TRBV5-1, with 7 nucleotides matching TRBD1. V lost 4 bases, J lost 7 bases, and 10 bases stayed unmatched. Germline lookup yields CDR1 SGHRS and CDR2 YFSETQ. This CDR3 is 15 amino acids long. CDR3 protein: CASSVPGQSYGELFF. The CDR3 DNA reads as TGCGCCAGCAGCGTGCCGGGACAGAGTTACGGGGAGCTGTTTTTT.

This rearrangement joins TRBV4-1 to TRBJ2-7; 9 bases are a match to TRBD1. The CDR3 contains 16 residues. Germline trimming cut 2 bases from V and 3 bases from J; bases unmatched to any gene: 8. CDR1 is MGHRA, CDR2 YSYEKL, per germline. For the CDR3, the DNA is TGCGCCAGCAGCCAAACCCCGGGACAGGGCGTCTACGAGCAGTACGTC. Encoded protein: CASSQTPGQGVYEQYV.

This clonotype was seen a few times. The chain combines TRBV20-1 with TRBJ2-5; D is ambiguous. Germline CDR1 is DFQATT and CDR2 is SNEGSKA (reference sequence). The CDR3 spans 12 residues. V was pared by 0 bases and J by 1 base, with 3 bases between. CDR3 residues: CSARDFQETQYF. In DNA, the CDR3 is TGCAGTGCTAGAGATTTCCAAGAGACCCAGTACTTC.

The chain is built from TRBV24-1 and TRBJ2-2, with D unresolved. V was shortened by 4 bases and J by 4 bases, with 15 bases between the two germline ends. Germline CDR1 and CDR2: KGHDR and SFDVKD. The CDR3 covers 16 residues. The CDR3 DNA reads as TGTGCCACCAGTGACCCGGCAGGTTGGGGCACCGGGGAGCTGTTTTTT. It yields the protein CATSDPAGWGTGELFF.

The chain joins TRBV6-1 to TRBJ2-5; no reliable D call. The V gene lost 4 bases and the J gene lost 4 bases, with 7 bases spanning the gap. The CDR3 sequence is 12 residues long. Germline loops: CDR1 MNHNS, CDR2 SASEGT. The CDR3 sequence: CASSGNRETQYF. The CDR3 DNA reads TGTGCCAGCAGTGGAAACAGAGAGACCCAGTACTTC.

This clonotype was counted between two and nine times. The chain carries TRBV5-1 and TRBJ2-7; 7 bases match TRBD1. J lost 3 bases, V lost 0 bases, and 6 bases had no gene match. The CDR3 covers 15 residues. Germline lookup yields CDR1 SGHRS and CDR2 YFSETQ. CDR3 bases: TGCGCCAGCAGCTTGGCCCCGGGACAGAACTACGAGCAGTACGTC. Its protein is CASSLAPGQNYEQYV.

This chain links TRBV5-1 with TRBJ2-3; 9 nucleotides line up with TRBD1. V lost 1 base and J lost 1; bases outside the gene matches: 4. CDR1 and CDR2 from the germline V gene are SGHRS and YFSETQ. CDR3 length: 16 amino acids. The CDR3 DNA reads TGCGCCAGCAGCTTGACAGGGGGCGGTGGCACAGATACGCAGTATTTT. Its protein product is CASSLTGGGGTDTQYF.

The DNA of the CDR3 is TGTGCCAGCAGCTCCCTAGCGGGAGGGGGTGAGCAGTACTTC. It specifies CASSSLAGGGEQYF. This sequence joins TRBV3-1 and TRBJ2-7, with 12 bases fitting TRBD2. The germline V gene encodes CDR1 LGHDT and CDR2 YNNKEL (reference sequence). The V and J ends lost 5 bases and 7 bases, in that order; junction bases with no gene match: 6. CDR3 length equals 14 residues.

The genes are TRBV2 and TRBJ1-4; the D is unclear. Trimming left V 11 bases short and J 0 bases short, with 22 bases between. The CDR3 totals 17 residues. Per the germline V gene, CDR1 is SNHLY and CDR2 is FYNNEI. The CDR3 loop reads CAFSPSIGRSTNEKLFF. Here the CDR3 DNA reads TGTGCCTTCAGTCCCTCTATTGGCCGATCAACTAATGAAAAACTGTTTTTT.

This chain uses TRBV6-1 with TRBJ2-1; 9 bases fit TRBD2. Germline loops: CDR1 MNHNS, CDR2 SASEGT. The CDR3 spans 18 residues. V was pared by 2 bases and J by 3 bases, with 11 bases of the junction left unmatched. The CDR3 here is CASSERTVREGLYNEQFF. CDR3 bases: TGTGCCAGCAGTGAAAGAACTGTGCGGGAGGGCCTCTACAATGAGCAGTTCTTC.

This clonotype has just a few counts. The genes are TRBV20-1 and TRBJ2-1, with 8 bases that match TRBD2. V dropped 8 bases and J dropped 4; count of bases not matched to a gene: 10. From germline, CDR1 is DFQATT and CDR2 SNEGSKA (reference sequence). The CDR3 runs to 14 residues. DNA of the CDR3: TGCAGTTCACTACCCGGGGGGGGGTACAATGAGCAGTTCTTC. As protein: CSSLPGGGYNEQFF.

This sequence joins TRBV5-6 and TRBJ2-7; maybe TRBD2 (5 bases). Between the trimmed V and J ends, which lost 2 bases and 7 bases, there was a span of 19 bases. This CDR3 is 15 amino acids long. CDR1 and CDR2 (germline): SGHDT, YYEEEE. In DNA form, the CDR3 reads TGTGCCAGCAGCTTCGGGGTGGCTACCTACGGGGAGCAGTACGTC. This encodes CASSFGVATYGEQYV.

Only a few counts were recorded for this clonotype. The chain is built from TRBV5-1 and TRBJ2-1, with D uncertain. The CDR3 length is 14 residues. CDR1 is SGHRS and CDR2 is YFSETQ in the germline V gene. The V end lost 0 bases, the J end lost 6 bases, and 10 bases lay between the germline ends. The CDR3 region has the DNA TGCGCCAGCAGCTTGGATCCCAGCATCAATGAGCAGTTCTTC. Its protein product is CASSLDPSINEQFF.

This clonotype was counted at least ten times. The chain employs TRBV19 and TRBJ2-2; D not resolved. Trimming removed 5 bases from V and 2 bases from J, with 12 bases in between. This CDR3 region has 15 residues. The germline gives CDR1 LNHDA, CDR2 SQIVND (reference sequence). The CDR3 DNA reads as TGTGCCAGTAGTGGGTGGAGTTTTAACACCGGGGAGCTGTTTTTT. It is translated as CASSGWSFNTGELFF.

The DNA of the CDR3 is TGTGCCAGCTCACGATTACAGGGTGGTGAGCAGTTCTTC. Protein: CASSRLQGGEQFF. This chain joins TRBV18 and TRBJ2-1; perhaps TRBD1 as D (6 bases). Germline loops: CDR1 KGHSH, CDR2 LQKENI. The CDR3 sequence is 13 residues long. Trimming pared 4 bases from V and 9 bases from J, leaving 13 bases between.

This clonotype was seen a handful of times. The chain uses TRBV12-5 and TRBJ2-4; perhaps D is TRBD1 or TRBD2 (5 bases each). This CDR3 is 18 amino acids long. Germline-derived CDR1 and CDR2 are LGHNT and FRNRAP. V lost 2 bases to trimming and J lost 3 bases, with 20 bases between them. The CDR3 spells CASGLPPPRDGVKNIQYF. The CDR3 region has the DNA TGTGCTAGTGGTTTGCCACCCCCCAGGGACGGGGTCAAAAACATTCAGTACTTC.

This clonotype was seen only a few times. CDR3 DNA: TGCAGTGCTAGGGGGTATACTAGCGGGAGAGCGGTGGAGCTGTTTTTT. Translation gives CSARGYTSGRAVELFF. The chain combines TRBV20-1 with TRBJ2-2; 11 positions agree with TRBD2. Germline assignment: CDR1 DFQATT and CDR2 SNEGSKA (reference sequence). This CDR3 is built from 16 residues. V trimming: 3 bases; J trimming: 10 bases; junction bases outside the gene matches: 13.

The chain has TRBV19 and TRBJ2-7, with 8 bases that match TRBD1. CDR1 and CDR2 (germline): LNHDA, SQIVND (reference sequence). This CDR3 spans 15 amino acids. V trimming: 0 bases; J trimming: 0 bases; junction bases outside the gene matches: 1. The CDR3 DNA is TGTGCCAGTAGTATAGATGGGACAGGCTCCTACGAGCAGTACTTC. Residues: CASSIDGTGSYEQYF.

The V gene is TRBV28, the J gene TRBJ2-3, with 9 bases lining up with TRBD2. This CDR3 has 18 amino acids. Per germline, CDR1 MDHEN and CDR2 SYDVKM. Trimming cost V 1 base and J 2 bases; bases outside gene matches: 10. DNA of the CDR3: TGTGCCAGCAGTTTATCAGGAGCGGGAGGACAAAACACAGATACGCAGTATTTT. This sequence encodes CASSLSGAGGQNTDTQYF.

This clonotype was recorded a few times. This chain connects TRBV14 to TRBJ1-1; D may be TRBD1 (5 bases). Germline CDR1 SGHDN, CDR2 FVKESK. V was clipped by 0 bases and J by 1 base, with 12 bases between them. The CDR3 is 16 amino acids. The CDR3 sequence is CASSQELDNWNTEAFF. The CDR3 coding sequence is TGTGCCAGCAGCCAAGAACTGGACAATTGGAACACTGAAGCTTTCTTT.